This is a list of T cell receptor beta chains from one sample in a study of siplizumab effects on memory and regulatory T cells. Clones were read by immunoSEQ multiplex PCR, and TCRdb kept only the in-frame ones, dropping some. The repertoire holds 85,000 to 95,000 clones, with 94% as singletons. The sample taken for sequencing was non-Treg CD4+ T cells sorted from blood. These receptors came from a human donor in good health. Both conserved end residues are part of each CDR3. Each record gives: D gene, V gene, clone size, J gene, CDR3 DNA, CDR3 protein. A D gene is named only where the DNA matches it firmly. Some rows have no size entry. The others give once, few or many, or a class for an expanded clone.

TRBD2	TRBV6-5	-	TRBJ2-1	TGTGCCAGCAGTTACTCCCTAGCGGGAGGCGTTAATGAGCAGTTCTTC	CASSYSLAGGVNEQFF
-	TRBV7-9	few	TRBJ2-1	TGTGCCAGCAGCCCCCAGCGGGTCAACAATGAGCAGTTCTTC	CASSPQRVNNEQFF
-	TRBV4-1	-	TRBJ1-2	TGCGCCAGCAGCCAAGGGGAGACTTATGGCTACACCTTC	CASSQGETYGYTF
TRBD2	TRBV4-3	-	TRBJ2-1	TGCGCCAGCTTACCGGGGGGGGTGAAGCAGTTCTTC	CASLPGGVKQFF
TRBD1	TRBV10-3	-	TRBJ1-6	TGTGCCATCAGTGACAGGGGGCCTTCCTATAATTCACCCCTCCACTTT	CAISDRGPSYNSPLHF
-	TRBV6-1	-	TRBJ2-7	TGTGCCAGCAGTGAGGTAGGGGAAGCGGACGAGCAGTACTTC	CASSEVGEADEQYF
-	TRBV5-1	-	TRBJ1-4	TGCGCCAGCAGCTCCCGACGACCGACGGGGAGGGGGGAAAAACTGTTTTTT	CASSSRRPTGRGEKLFF
-	TRBV6-4	once	TRBJ2-2	TGTGCCAGCAAACTCCAGTCGGTCACCGGGGAGCTGTTTTTT	CASKLQSVTGELFF
TRBD1	TRBV30	-	TRBJ1-5	TGTGCCGGATCGGGACAGGGAACCCAGCCCCAGCATTTT	CAGSGQGTQPQHF
TRBD2	TRBV5-4	-	TRBJ2-1	TGTGCCAGCAGGCCCGGGACTAGCGGAAACAATGAGCAGTTCTTC	CASRPGTSGNNEQFF
TRBD1	TRBV5-1	-	TRBJ2-7	TGCGCCAGCAGCTTGAGAGAGGACAGGGGCGGTAAACAGTACTTC	CASSLREDRGGKQYF
-	TRBV7-9	-	TRBJ2-1	TGTGCCAGCAGCTTACAGGGGGGCGCCTACAATGAGCAGTTCTTC	CASSLQGGAYNEQFF
TRBD1	TRBV5-1	-	TRBJ2-5	TGCGCCAGCAGCCCGGGGACAGCACAAGAGACCCAGTACTTC	CASSPGTAQETQYF
TRBD2	TRBV11-3	-	TRBJ2-3	TGTGCCAGCAGCCCCCGGGAGCGGGAAGTAGATACGCAGTATTTT	CASSPREREVDTQYF
-	TRBV19	-	TRBJ1-2	TGTGCCAGTGTTGAGGAATCAGGGGCATATGGCTACACCTTC	CASVEESGAYGYTF
-	TRBV5-1	-	TRBJ2-7	TGCGCCAGCTTCGACAGGCCCTACGAGCAGTACTTC	CASFDRPYEQYF
-	TRBV27	-	TRBJ1-5	TGTGCCAGCAGTTTAGGGCAGGGGAATCAGCCCCAGCATTTT	CASSLGQGNQPQHF
TRBD2	TRBV2	-	TRBJ2-1	TGTGCCAGCAGGAGCGGGAGCTACAATGAGCAGTTCTTC	CASRSGSYNEQFF
TRBD1	TRBV4-2	-	TRBJ2-6	TGTGCCAGCAGCCCGGCGACAGGGCCTGGGGCCAACGTCCTGACTTTC	CASSPATGPGANVLTF
-	TRBV5-1	-	TRBJ2-5	TGCGCCAGCAGACGGACAGCAGAGACCCAGTACTTC	CASRRTAETQYF
TRBD1	TRBV25-1	once	TRBJ2-2	TGTGCCAGCAGTGTAGGGGGCGGCGGGGAGCTGTTTTTT	CASSVGGGGELFF
-	TRBV5-4	once	TRBJ2-5	TGTGCCAGCAGCCCGTACCAAGAGACCCAGTACTTC	CASSPYQETQYF
-	TRBV7-2	-	TRBJ1-5	TGTGCCAGCAGCTTAGCGGGGGGATTTGGGCCCCAGCATTTT	CASSLAGGFGPQHF
-	TRBV20-1	-	TRBJ2-1	TGCAGTGCTACTGACCGGTATGAGCAGTTCTTC	CSATDRYEQFF
-	TRBV6-1	-	TRBJ2-4	TGTGCCAGCGCACCAGGCAGCGGCATTCAGTACTTC	CASAPGSGIQYF
TRBD1	TRBV18	-	TRBJ2-7	TGTGCCAGCTCACGGGACAGGAGCTCCTACGAGCAGTACTTC	CASSRDRSSYEQYF
TRBD2	TRBV5-1	-	TRBJ2-3	TGCGCCAGCAGCTTGGCGGGGGGGAGCACAGATACGCAGTATTTT	CASSLAGGSTDTQYF
TRBD1	TRBV19	-	TRBJ2-7	TGTGCCAGTAGTATATGGGAGTCAGGGGGCGGCGAGCAGTACTTC	CASSIWESGGGEQYF
TRBD1	TRBV11-3	once	TRBJ1-5	TGTGCCAGCAGGTTCCCGGGACAGGCGGAAAATCAGCCCCAGCATTTT	CASRFPGQAENQPQHF
-	TRBV10-3	few	TRBJ1-6	TGTGCCATCAGTGAGCCGCAGACACCCCTCCACTTT	CAISEPQTPLHF
-	TRBV7-2	-	TRBJ1-1	TGTGCCAGCAGCCCCCATAAGGGCTCTGAAGCTTTCTTT	CASSPHKGSEAFF
TRBD2	TRBV6-4	-	TRBJ2-3	TGTGCCAGCAGTGTTCTAGCGGGAGGGCCTTCGGATACGCAGTATTTT	CASSVLAGGPSDTQYF
TRBD1	TRBV18	-	TRBJ2-7	TGTGCCAGCTCACCGCTACGGACAGGGGTCTACGAGCAGTACTTC	CASSPLRTGVYEQYF
-	TRBV15	-	TRBJ1-1	TGTGCCACCAGCAGAGCTCGCCGGGACAACATAAACGCTGAAGCTTTCTTT	CATSRARRDNINAEAFF
TRBD2	TRBV9	-	TRBJ2-1	TGTGCCAGCAGCTCCGGGACTAGCGGGCCGTACAATGAGCAGTTCTTC	CASSSGTSGPYNEQFF
TRBD2	TRBV5-1	once	TRBJ2-2	TGCGCCAGCAGCTTAGGACTAGCGGGGGGTCCATTCACCGGGGAGCTGTTTTTT	CASSLGLAGGPFTGELFF
-	TRBV6-5	-	TRBJ2-2	TGTGCCAGCAGTTACTTCAGGGGCACCGGGGAGCTGTTTTTT	CASSYFRGTGELFF
-	TRBV6-5	-	TRBJ2-7	TGTGCCAGCAGTGTTGGGGGTTCGTACGAGCAGTACTTC	CASSVGGSYEQYF
-	TRBV5-1	once	TRBJ2-2	TGCGCCAGCAAAGCCAGCGGATACACCGGGGAGCTGTTTTTT	CASKASGYTGELFF
-	TRBV4-2	-	TRBJ2-7	TGTGCCAGCAGCCAAGGTAGGGTAAGCGGATCCTACGAGCAGTACTTC	CASSQGRVSGSYEQYF
TRBD1	TRBV14	-	TRBJ1-6	TGTGCCAGCAGCCACCGGGACAGGGGAAATTCACCCCTCCACTTT	CASSHRDRGNSPLHF
-	TRBV11-3	-	TRBJ2-5	TGTGCCAGCAGCTTAGGGGCAGTAGAGACCCAGTACTTC	CASSLGAVETQYF
TRBD2	TRBV7-9	-	TRBJ2-1	TGTGCCAGCAGCTTAGGAATAACTAGCGGGAGTGGGGTCTACAATGAGCAGTTCTTC	CASSLGITSGSGVYNEQFF
-	TRBV14	-	TRBJ2-5	TGTGCCAGCAGCCAAGATCGCGGAACATGGCAGAAAGAGACCCAGTACTTC	CASSQDRGTWQKETQYF
TRBD1	TRBV4-2	-	TRBJ2-2	TGTGCCAGCAGCCAAACCCCGGGACAGGGGGCCGGGGAGCTGTTTTTT	CASSQTPGQGAGELFF
-	TRBV5-8	once	TRBJ1-5	TGTGCCAGCAGCTTAGAGGGTGGCAATCAGCCCCAGCATTTT	CASSLEGGNQPQHF
-	TRBV5-6	-	TRBJ2-1	TGTGCCAGCAGCTGGAGGGGGAGCGGGATGTTATACAATGAGCAGTTCTTC	CASSWRGSGMLYNEQFF
TRBD2	TRBV7-9	-	TRBJ2-3	TGTGCCAGCAGCTCGACTAGCGGGGCGGGCACAGATACGCAGTATTTT	CASSSTSGAGTDTQYF
-	TRBV5-1	-	TRBJ2-7	TGCGCCAGCAGGGGGACGCTGGGGGCCTACGAGCAGTACTTC	CASRGTLGAYEQYF
TRBD1	TRBV5-4	-	TRBJ2-2	TGTGCCAGCAGCTACGGACAGGGAGACACCGGGGAGCTGTTTTTT	CASSYGQGDTGELFF
TRBD2	TRBV7-9	-	TRBJ2-7	TGTGCCAGCAGCTTATCCGGCGGGAGTACGGAGCAGTACTTC	CASSLSGGSTEQYF
-	TRBV19	-	TRBJ2-3	TGTGCCAGTAGTATGAGTGTTACTAGCACAGATACGCAGTATTTT	CASSMSVTSTDTQYF
TRBD2	TRBV2	-	TRBJ2-3	TGTGCCAGCAGTGAACCTTCGGGACTAGCGAGTGAAGATACGCAGTATTTT	CASSEPSGLASEDTQYF
TRBD1	TRBV30	-	TRBJ1-2	TGTGCCTGGAGTGTATGGACAGGGAACTATGGCTACACCTTC	CAWSVWTGNYGYTF
-	TRBV6-5	-	TRBJ1-1	TGTGCCAGCAATAAGCCAGGGGACACTGAAGCTTTCTTT	CASNKPGDTEAFF
-	TRBV29-1	-	TRBJ1-4	TGCAGCGTATATAGACCGGGGGGTGAAAAACTGTTTTTT	CSVYRPGGEKLFF
TRBD1	TRBV19	-	TRBJ1-5	TGTGCCAGTAGTATACAGGACAGGAAAGGCAATCAGCCCCAGCATTTT	CASSIQDRKGNQPQHF
TRBD2	TRBV15	-	TRBJ2-1	TGTGCCACCAGCAGAGGACTAGCGAGTCGCTACAATGAGCAGTTCTTC	CATSRGLASRYNEQFF
-	TRBV9	-	TRBJ2-2	TGTGCCTCCGTCGGGGGGCTGAGCGGGGAGCTGTTTTTT	CASVGGLSGELFF
-	TRBV5-1	-	TRBJ2-3	TGCGCCAGCAGCCCCACAATCCTCACAGATACGCAGTATTTT	CASSPTILTDTQYF